Detailed here is one TCR beta chain. What antigen it recognizes has not been identified. Base qualities are not provided; no much larger clone lies one nucleotide away. The record originates from a study of blood T cell repertoires in COVID-19 (dated by TCRdb to the early 2020s). For the study in its entirety: The collaborator samples originated in the United States, Italy and Spain and spanned the acute and convalescent phases of COVID-19. HLA class I and class II types, where available, came from metadata supplied by the sample provider rather than from assay-based typing. Nearly every sample came with metadata listing a de-identified subject ID, COVID-19 status, age in years and sex. Subjects who had been exposed to COVID-19, were actively infected with it, or had recovered from it provided the deeply sampled blood TCRbeta repertoires that made up the dataset. A freely available public database, intended as a resource for researchers studying the immune response to SARS-CoV-2, is where the repertoires were released. The samples were drawn from the first 160 participants of the ongoing ImmuneRACE study and from about 1,200 subjects provided by 6 global collaborators. The prospective study material was composed of cDNA or gDNA derived from T cells, B-cell-depleted T cells, or PBMCs.

Whole blood was collected in K2EDTA tubes by collaborating institutions according to the institutions' own protocols. Collaborator samples were shipped for TCRbeta analysis as frozen whole blood, isolated PBMCs, or DNA extracted from either sample type. Taken from cysteine to phenylalanine, the CDR3 has 16 residues. The CDR3 DNA has 48 bases and is translated from base 1. Deletion took 6 bases off V and 0 bases off J, with a span of 12 bases between the germline ends. Reading the germline V gene gives CDR1 MNHEY and CDR2 SVGEGT. What the research found in general, with its limitations: How much clinical and demographic metadata was included differed by source and by participant, and the metadata was provided uncurated.

TCRbeta CDR3 regions were amplified from genomic DNA using the immunoSEQ Assay, a bias-controlled multiplex PCR. Under the source paper's analysis protocol: Within the assay, amplification of reference gene primers was used to estimate how many nucleated cells each sample contained. To quantify the absolute abundance of each unique TCRbeta CDR3 rearrangement, sequence reads were collapsed and filtered. For each sample, productive Simpson clonality was calculated by taking the square root of Simpson's diversity index across productive rearrangements. The clones in this table, taken by TCRdb from immuneACCESS, are in-frame only. Not every clone is retained; where verified, under half of the shortfall comes from an unresolved V gene, and the cause of the rest is unknown. The DNA gave D and trimming, while V, J and clone size come from that table. A total of fewer than 300,000 clones appear in this sample, approximately 84% of them only once. The ten largest clonotypes hold 8% to 9.5% of the sample.

This receptor was obtained from a human donor in a cohort sampled during active COVID-19. Rearrangement joined TRBV6-2 or TRBV6-3 to TRBJ2-6; the D segment could be TRBD1, given 7 matching bases. The sequenced sample was peripheral blood. The DNA sequence is as follows: TGTGCCAGCAGCGGGGGACAGCCCTCTGGGGCCAACGTCCTGACTTTC. Translated, it gives CASSGGQPSGANVLTF.